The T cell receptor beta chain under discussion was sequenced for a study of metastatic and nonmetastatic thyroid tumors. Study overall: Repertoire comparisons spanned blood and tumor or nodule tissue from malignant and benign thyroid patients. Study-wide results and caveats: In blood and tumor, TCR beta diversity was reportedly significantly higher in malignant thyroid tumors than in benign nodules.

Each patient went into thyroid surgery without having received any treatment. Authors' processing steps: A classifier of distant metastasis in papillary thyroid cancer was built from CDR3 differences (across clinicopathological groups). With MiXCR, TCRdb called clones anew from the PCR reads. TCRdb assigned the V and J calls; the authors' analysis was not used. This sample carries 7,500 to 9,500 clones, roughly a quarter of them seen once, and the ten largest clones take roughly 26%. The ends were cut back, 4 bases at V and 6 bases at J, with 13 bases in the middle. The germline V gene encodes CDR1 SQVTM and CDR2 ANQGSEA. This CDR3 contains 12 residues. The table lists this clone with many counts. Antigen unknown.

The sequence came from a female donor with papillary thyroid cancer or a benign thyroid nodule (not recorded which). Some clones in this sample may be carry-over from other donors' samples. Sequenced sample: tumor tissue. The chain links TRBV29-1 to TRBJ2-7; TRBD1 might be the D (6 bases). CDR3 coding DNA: TGCAGCGTTGTTGGACAGCCTCCCGAGCAGTACTTC. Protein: CSVVGQPPEQYF.